Listed here are 18 T cell receptor beta chains from one sample, sequenced in a study of spatial heterogeneity in lung cancer. Study results and caveats: Tracking of tumor mutation counts was seen in expanded intratumoral alpha and beta TCR counts.

Time point reported: sample taken at primary tumor resection. These receptors are not linked to any known antigen. TCRdb reanalysed the 5' RACE reads using MiXCR and keeps one entry per CDR3 protein. The sample comprises roughly 5,000 distinct CDR3 sequences, roughly 6.5% of which are singletons, and 30% to 45% rests with the top ten. The sample here was lung tumor tissue, taken at surgery. The origin of the receptors is a female donor with early-stage non-small cell lung cancer.

This clonotype was detected many times. Within a library made for alpha chains, this beta chain is off target, and its count is uninformative. The genes are TRBV7-3 and TRBJ2-2; D not certain. The V end lost 4 bases, the J end lost 4 bases, and 10 bases lay between the germline ends. This CDR3 has 14 amino acids. Germline CDR1 reads SGHTA; CDR2 reads FQGTGA. The CDR3: CASSSRAGTGELFF. The CDR3 DNA sequence: TGTGCCAGCAGCTCCCGTGCTGGCACCGGGGAGCTGTTTTTT.

A word on this clonotype: Germline and junction disagree at one end, which may indicate a read error. Within a library made for alpha chains, this beta chain is off target, and its count is uninformative. This chain links TRBV5-1 with TRBJ2-3; D unresolved. Germline CDR1 reads SGHRS; CDR2 reads YFSETQ. This CDR3 is built from 15 residues. Written as DNA, the CDR3 is TGCGTCAGCCGAGCGCGACCCTCTTACACAGATACGCAGTATTTT. Amino acids: CVSRARPSYTDTQYF. The variable domain in full, with the rest retrieved from reference TRBV5-1 and TRBJ2-3, is KAGVTQTPRYLIKTRGQQVTLSCSPISGHRSVSWYQQTPGQGLQFLFEYFSETQRNKGNFPGRFSGRQFSNSRSEMNVSTLELGDSALYLCVSRARPSYTDTQYFGPGTRLTVL.

The table lists this clonotype with many counts. This beta chain appears as a stray read in a library generated for alpha chains; its size is not informative. The chain recombines TRBV28 with TRBJ2-7, with 14 bases aligning to TRBD2. After removal of 6 bases from V and 5 bases from J, the junction contained 6 bases not matched to a gene. The CDR3 spans 15 residues. Germline values: CDR1 MDHEN, CDR2 SYDVKM. This chain's CDR3 is CASRTSGRGFHEQYF. In DNA, the CDR3 is TGTGCCAGCAGGACTAGCGGGAGGGGGTTCCACGAGCAGTACTTC.

This clonotype was counted ten times or more. Since the library was made to target alpha chains, this beta chain is a stray read and its abundance is not meaningful. J is TRBJ2-5 and V is TRBV6-1; D is undetermined. V was clipped by 1 base and J by 5 bases, with 11 bases between them. The V gene's germline CDR1 is MNHNS and CDR2 SASEGT. The CDR3 spans 14 residues. The CDR3 coding sequence is TGTGCCAGCAGTGAAGGTTCTCACGGGGAGACCCAGTACTTC. The encoded protein is CASSEGSHGETQYF.

The table lists this clonotype with many counts. This beta chain slipped into a library made for alpha chains as a stray read, so its size is not meaningful. The chain links TRBV27 to TRBJ2-1; 11 nucleotides line up with TRBD2. V gave up 1 base and J gave up 9 bases; unmatched junction bases: 5. The germline CDR1 and CDR2 sequences are MNHEY and SMNVEV (reference sequence). This CDR3 region has 15 residues. CDR3 loop: CASSLLAGGPGEQFF. Written as DNA, the CDR3 is TGTGCCAGCAGTTTATTAGCGGGAGGGCCCGGTGAGCAGTTCTTC.

Many counts were recorded for this clonotype. Since it is a stray read in a library aimed at alpha chains, this beta chain has a size that is not meaningful. The gene calls are TRBV6-5 and TRBJ1-5; D gene unclear. CDR3 length equals 13 residues. From germline, CDR1 is MNHEY and CDR2 SVGAGI. Trimming cost V 2 bases and J 5 bases, with 7 bases left between them. This CDR3 is CASSYRLDQPQHF. CDR3 in DNA: TGTGCCAGCAGTTACCGACTTGATCAGCCCCAGCATTTT.

In its sample, this clonotype was seen many times. As an off-target read in a library built for alpha chains, this beta chain has a frequency of little significance. The chain couples TRBV6-5 to TRBJ2-1, with D perhaps TRBD2 (5 bases). The germline V gene encodes CDR1 MNHEY and CDR2 SVGAGI. The CDR3 covers 12 residues. V dropped 5 bases and J dropped 9 bases, with 11 bases sitting between them. The CDR3, as DNA: TGTGCCAGCAGTCCGCCCCGGGGTGAGCAGTTCTTC. Translating it yields CASSPPRGEQFF.

In its sample, this clonotype was seen many times. Since it is a stray read in a library aimed at alpha chains, this beta chain has a size that is not meaningful. This chain's CDR3 is CASSLNSYEQYF. The CDR3 coding sequence is TGTGCCAGCAGTTTAAACAGCTACGAGCAGTACTTC. The chain carries TRBV28 and TRBJ2-7; no clear D gene. CDR3 size: 12 residues. The V gene lost 2 bases and the J gene lost 3 bases, with 5 bases spanning the gap. Germline CDR1 reads MDHEN; CDR2 reads SYDVKM.

This clonotype was recorded many times. A library made for alpha chains picked up this beta chain off target, so its size means little. This chain links TRBV5-1 with TRBJ1-6; 12 bases fit TRBD1. J lost 10 bases, V lost 0 bases, and 2 bases had no gene match. Germline values: CDR1 SGHRS, CDR2 YFSETQ. The CDR3 sequence is 15 residues long. The CDR3 loop reads CASSLEGQGASPLHF. The CDR3 DNA sequence: TGCGCCAGCAGCTTGGAGGGACAGGGGGCATCACCCCTCCACTTT.

This clonotype is labeled medium-sized. This beta chain is a stray sequence in a library constructed for alpha chains; its clone size is not meaningful. The chain combines TRBV5-6 with TRBJ2-5; TRBD1 matches 11 bases. Per the germline V gene, CDR1 is SGHDT and CDR2 is YYEEEE. V lost 4 bases to trimming and J lost 2 bases; unmatched junction nucleotides: 7. CDR3 size: 16 residues. The CDR3 nucleotides are TGTGCCAGCAGCCGCGGACAGGGGGCCCCTCAAGAGACCCAGTACTTC. Translation: CASSRGQGAPQETQYF.

The table lists this clonotype with many counts. This beta chain turned up in a library designed for alpha chains; as an off-target read, its abundance says little. The V gene is TRBV10-3, the J gene TRBJ2-3, with 8 bases aligning to TRBD2. The length of the CDR3 is 16 residues. Germline loops: CDR1 ENHRY, CDR2 SYGVKD. Trimming cost V 4 bases and J 0 bases; bases outside gene matches: 6. CDR3 DNA sequence: TGTGCCATCAGTGTGGGCGGGAGGACTAGCACAGATACGCAGTATTTT. This sequence encodes CAISVGGRTSTDTQYF.

This clonotype ranks as medium-sized. This beta chain represents an off-target read in a library built for alpha chains; its size is of limited meaning. The chain employs TRBV5-1 and TRBJ1-1, with D unclear. V was clipped by 0 bases and J by 4 bases, with 7 bases between them. Germline lookup yields CDR1 SGHRS and CDR2 YFSETQ. This CDR3 contains 13 residues. CDR3 residues: CASSLEVSTEAFF. The CDR3 DNA reads as TGCGCCAGCAGCTTGGAGGTGAGCACTGAAGCTTTCTTT.

A note on this clonotype: This beta chain slipped into a library made for alpha chains as a stray read, so its size is not meaningful. V usage is TRBV9 and J usage is TRBJ1-5; TRBD1 might be the D (5 bases). CDR3 length: 14 residues. Trimming left V 4 bases short and J 7 bases short, with 15 bases between. Germline assignment: CDR1 SGDLS and CDR2 YYNGEE. This chain's CDR3 is CASSLGLGDQPQHF. As DNA, the CDR3 is TGTGCCAGCAGCCTGGGCCTAGGGGACCAGCCCCAGCATTTT.

This clonotype is medium-sized (0.01 to 0.1%) within its sample. This beta chain slipped into a library made for alpha chains as a stray read, so its size is not meaningful. The V gene is TRBV28, the J gene TRBJ2-2, with TRBD2 as a possible D gene (5 bases). V lost 6 bases and J 2 bases, leaving 13 bases between the germline ends. The CDR3 sequence is 15 residues long. In germline, CDR1 is MDHEN, CDR2 SYDVKM. The CDR3 protein is CASRGGSTNTGELFF. The DNA of the CDR3 is TGTGCCAGCAGGGGCGGGTCTACAAACACCGGGGAGCTGTTTTTT.

At least ten counts were recorded for this clonotype. The size of this beta chain means little, since it is a stray read in a library made for alpha chains. V usage is TRBV11-3 and J usage is TRBJ2-5, with 11 bases matching TRBD2. The CDR3 is made up of 16 amino acids. Looked up from germline, CDR1 is SGHNT and CDR2 is YENEEA. After removal of 5 bases from V and 2 bases from J, the junction contained 7 bases not matched to a gene. The CDR3 loop reads CASSPGTSGYQETQYF. In DNA form, the CDR3 reads TGTGCCAGCAGCCCTGGGACTAGCGGATATCAAGAGACCCAGTACTTC. The variable domain in full, completed from reference TRBV11-3 and TRBJ2-5, reads EAGVVQSPRYKIIEKKQPVAFWCNPISGHNTLYWYLQNLGQGPELLIRYENEEAVDDSQLPKDRFSAERLKGVDSTLKIQPAELGDSAVYLCASSPGTSGYQETQYFGPGTRLLVL.

This clonotype has only a few counts. This beta chain is off target for a library built for alpha chains, so its abundance means little. J is TRBJ1-5 and V is TRBV28, with 9 positions matching TRBD1. Germline V gene sequence: CDR1 MDHEN, CDR2 SYDVKM. This CDR3 has 15 amino acids. V was pared by 2 bases and J by 4 bases, with 3 bases of the junction left unmatched. CDR3 residues: CASSLGGTGNQPQHF. CDR3 sequence (DNA): TGTGCCAGCAGTTTAGGAGGGACAGGGAATCAGCCCCAGCATTTT.

Notes on this clonotype: Found in a library prepared for alpha chains, this beta chain is an off-target read, and its abundance has little meaning. The V gene is TRBV12-3 or TRBV12-4, the J gene TRBJ2-3; D call uncertain. Trimming left V 2 bases short and J 3 bases short, with 0 bases between. The CDR3 covers 11 residues. CDR3 sequence: CASSLTDTQYF. For the CDR3, the DNA is TGTGCCAGCAGTTTAACAGATACGCAGTATTTT.

Ten or more counts support this clonotype. Within a library made for alpha chains, this beta chain is off target, and its count is uninformative. The chain couples TRBV5-6 to TRBJ2-2; TRBD2 is a possible D gene (5 bases). The germline CDR1 and CDR2 sequences are SGHDT and YYEEEE. This CDR3 spans 15 amino acids. V was trimmed by 4 bases and J by 3 bases, leaving 13 bases between them. The DNA for the CDR3 is TGTGCCAGCAGCCTGGAGGATGACTACACCGGGGAGCTGTTTTTT. Its translation is CASSLEDDYTGELFF.